Listed below are T cell receptor beta chains from one sample, sequenced in a study of metastatic and nonmetastatic thyroid tumors. TCRdb re-called clones from the PCR reads using MiXCR. The sample shows just over 70,000 clones, roughly a sixth of them seen only once. Sequenced: blood. All receptors derive from a female donor with papillary thyroid cancer or a benign thyroid nodule (not recorded which). Some clones in this sample may be carry-over from other donors' samples. Each CDR3 is given with its conserved first and last residue. D genes are given only for firm matches. Only some rows state a clone size, as once, few, many or a class for expanded clones.

.	TRBV6-1	15	few	TRBJ1-6	TGTGCCAGCAGCCTGGGGGAGTCTTATAATTCACCCCTCCACTTT	CASSLGESYNSPLHF
TRBD2	TRBV15	14	.	TRBJ2-7	TGTGCCACCAGCAGACCCTTCGGGGGGAACGAGCAGTACTTC	CATSRPFGGNEQYF
.	TRBV27	16	.	TRBJ1-6	TGTGCCAGCAGTTTAATTGGAAGCTCCTATAATTCACCCCTCCACTTT	CASSLIGSSYNSPLHF
.	TRBV5-1	12	many	TRBJ2-7	TGCGCCAGCAGCTTGGAGGGCTACGAGCAGTACTTC	CASSLEGYEQYF
.	TRBV19	14	many	TRBJ1-5	TGTGCCAGTCAACAGGGATATAGCAATCAGCCCCAGCATTTT	CASQQGYSNQPQHF
.	TRBV18	14	.	TRBJ2-5	TGTGCCAGCTCACCTGGAACGGGCGACGAGACCCAGTACTTC	CASSPGTGDETQYF
.	TRBV14	13	many	TRBJ1-1	TGTGCCAGCAGCCAGCTACGGGACACTGAAGCTTTCTTT	CASSQLRDTEAFF
.	TRBV2	13	.	TRBJ1-6	TGTGCCAGCAGCGGACAGCCCAATTCACCCCTCCACTTT	CASSGQPNSPLHF
.	TRBV19	11	many	TRBJ1-2	TGTGCCAGTTCAGGGGTGGCTGGCTACACCTTC	CASSGVAGYTF
.	TRBV20-1	13	once	TRBJ2-2	TGCAGTGCTCCCAGGGATTCGGGCGGGGAGCTGTTTTTT	CSAPRDSGGELFF
.	TRBV7-3	13	many	TRBJ2-2	TGTGCCAGCAGGACCCTCAACACCGGGGAGCTGTTTTTT	CASRTLNTGELFF
TRBD2	TRBV12-3/TRBV12-4	14	many	TRBJ2-1	TGTGCCAGCAGTTTAAGCGGGGATTACAATGAGCAGTTCTTC	CASSLSGDYNEQFF
TRBD1	TRBV4-1	15	many	TRBJ1-1	TGCGCCAGCAGGGGAGGACAGGGGAGAGTCACTGAAGCTTTCTTT	CASRGGQGRVTEAFF
.	TRBV6-5	17	many	TRBJ1-3	TGTGCCAGCAGTTACACCCATACTACAGGGTCTGGAAACACCATATATTTT	CASSYTHTTGSGNTIYF
.	TRBV5-4	12	.	TRBJ2-1	TGTGCCAGCAGCTTGGGACGGGATGAGCAGTTCTTC	CASSLGRDEQFF
TRBD1	TRBV7-3	13	.	TRBJ2-7	TGTGCCAGCAGCGTAGGACAGGGTAACGAGCAGTACTTC	CASSVGQGNEQYF
.	TRBV20-1	14	.	TRBJ2-3	TGCAGTGCTAGAGGGAAAGGAAACACAGATACGCAGTATTTT	CSARGKGNTDTQYF
.	TRBV2	14	many	TRBJ1-6	TGTGCCAGCAGTGCCCTGGAACAATTGACACCCCTCCACTTT	CASSALEQLTPLHF
.	TRBV9	14	.	TRBJ2-7	TGTGCCAGCAGCGTAGCGACAGTTAACTACGAGCAGTACTTC	CASSVATVNYEQYF
.	TRBV12-3/TRBV12-4	14	.	TRBJ1-5	TGTGCCAGCAGAATTCCCTATAGAAACCAGCCCCAGCATTTT	CASRIPYRNQPQHF
TRBD1	TRBV6-1	14	.	TRBJ2-7	TGTGCCAGCGGGATGGAAGGGGGCGCGGGCGAGCAGTACTTC	CASGMEGGAGEQYF
TRBD2	TRBV13	18	many	TRBJ2-2	TGTGCCAGCAGCTTAGCCCTAGCGGGAGTGTTCGACACCGGGGAGCTGTTTTTT	CASSLALAGVFDTGELFF
TRBD1	TRBV12-3/TRBV12-4	14	many	TRBJ1-1	TGTGCCAGCAGTCACCGGGACAGGGACACTGAAGCTTTCTTT	CASSHRDRDTEAFF
.	TRBV20-1	12	.	TRBJ2-2	TGCAGTGCCAACCAGAACACCGGGGAGCTGTTTTTT	CSANQNTGELFF
.	TRBV27	15	many	TRBJ1-3	TGTGCCAGCAGTGCGAGGGGGGCCTCTGGAAACACCATATATTTT	CASSARGASGNTIYF
TRBD1	TRBV15	14	.	TRBJ2-7	TGTGCCACCAGCAAACAGGGGGCCAGGGGCGAGCAGTACTTC	CATSKQGARGEQYF
TRBD1	TRBV20-1	14	many	TRBJ1-5	TGCAGTGCACCAGAGGTCCAGGGGGTTCAGTCCCAGCATTTT	CSAPEVQGVQSQHF
.	TRBV7-9	12	.	TRBJ1-2	TGTGCCAGCAGCTTAGAAAACTATGGCTACACCTTC	CASSLENYGYTF
TRBD1	TRBV9	17	many	TRBJ1-1	TGTGCCAGCAGCGCGACAGGGGGTTTGATGCTAGACACTGAAGCTTTCTTT	CASSATGGLMLDTEAFF
.	TRBV19	13	many	TRBJ1-2	TGTGCCAGTAAGCGGGGGGAGTACTATGGCTACACCTTC	CASKRGEYYGYTF
TRBD2	TRBV11-1	15	.	TRBJ2-3	TGTGCCAGCAGCGGGCGGGGGGGAAGCACAGATACGCAGTATTTT	CASSGRGGSTDTQYF
TRBD2	TRBV6-6	17	many	TRBJ2-5	TGTGCCAGCAGTTACGCGACGGGACTAGCGGGAGCCGAGACCCAGTACTTC	CASSYATGLAGAETQYF
.	TRBV28	14	many	TRBJ2-7	TGTGCCAGCAGCATAGGGAGGGGGCCCTACGAGCAGTACTTC	CASSIGRGPYEQYF
.	TRBV12-3/TRBV12-4	16	many	TRBJ2-7	TGTGCCAGCAGCTATATAACAGGGGGGGATCCCTACGAGCAGTACTTC	CASSYITGGDPYEQYF
.	TRBV28	15	.	TRBJ2-1	TGTGCCAGCAGTTCCATTACAGGGTACTACAATGAGCAGTTCTTC	CASSSITGYYNEQFF
TRBD2	TRBV7-3	17	many	TRBJ2-2	TGTGCCAGCAGCTCTCCGGGACTAGCGGGAGGTACCGGGGAGCTGTTTTTT	CASSSPGLAGGTGELFF
.	TRBV30	13	.	TRBJ1-1	TGTGCCTGGAGTGTAAGTGAGGGGACTGAAGCTTTCTTT	CAWSVSEGTEAFF
TRBD1	TRBV20-1	15	.	TRBJ1-2	TGCAGTGCTAGAGATGGTGGACAGGGAGTTCATGGCTACACCTTC	CSARDGGQGVHGYTF
TRBD2	TRBV24-1	14	many	TRBJ2-7	TGTGCCACCAGTGATGCTAGCGGGAGGTACGAGCAGTACTTC	CATSDASGRYEQYF
TRBD1	TRBV12-3/TRBV12-4	17	many	TRBJ1-1	TGTGCCAGCAGCGGAACCTCCAAGACAGGGACGAACACTGAAGCTTTCTTT	CASSGTSKTGTNTEAFF
.	TRBV29-1	16	few	TRBJ2-5	TGCACCGTTGAATCCTGGGGACCGTCAGACCAAGAGACCCAGTACTTC	CTVESWGPSDQETQYF
TRBD1	TRBV6-1	15	many	TRBJ1-4	TGTGCCAGCAAAGATCCGGGACAGCCTAATGAAAAACTGTTTTTT	CASKDPGQPNEKLFF
TRBD2	TRBV28	13	few	TRBJ2-1	TGTGCCAGCCTACCGGGGGGGCGGGATGAGCAGTTCTTC	CASLPGGRDEQFF
.	TRBV4-1	16	many	TRBJ2-1	TGCGCCAGCAGCCAAGATCGGGCTGACTCCTACAATGAGCAGTTCTTC	CASSQDRADSYNEQFF
.	TRBV11-2	12	.	TRBJ2-2	TGTGCCAGCAGGGGGGAGGGGGTTGAGCTGTTTTTT	CASRGEGVELFF
.	TRBV11-1	16	.	TRBJ1-2	TGTGCCAGCAGCTCCCCAGGGGCCACCCCCCCCTATGGCTACACCTTC	CASSSPGATPPYGYTF
.	TRBV2	14	many	TRBJ2-1	TGTGCCAGCAGTCTGGATGGGAGATACAATGAGCAGTTCTTC	CASSLDGRYNEQFF
.	TRBV27	13	.	TRBJ2-7	TGTGCCATCAGTCCCAGGGCCACCTACGAGCAGTACTTC	CAISPRATYEQYF
.	TRBV11-3	13	.	TRBJ1-2	TGTGCCAGCAGCTGGGGCGGCAACTATGGCTACACCTTC	CASSWGGNYGYTF
.	TRBV18	16	.	TRBJ2-2	TGTGCCAGCTCACCGGCTGGGCCCGGGAGTCCCGGGGAGCTGTTTTTT	CASSPAGPGSPGELFF
TRBD1	TRBV24-1	15	many	TRBJ2-2	TGTGCCACCGATATGGGGGACAGGGACACCGGGGAGCTGTTTTTT	CATDMGDRDTGELFF
TRBD2	TRBV28	14	.	TRBJ2-7	TGTGCCAGCAGTCTTAGCGGGTCCTCCTACGAGCAGTACTTC	CASSLSGSSYEQYF
.	TRBV4-1	14	many	TRBJ2-7	TGCGCCAGCAGCCATGCCGGGACCCCTTACGAGCAGTACTTC	CASSHAGTPYEQYF